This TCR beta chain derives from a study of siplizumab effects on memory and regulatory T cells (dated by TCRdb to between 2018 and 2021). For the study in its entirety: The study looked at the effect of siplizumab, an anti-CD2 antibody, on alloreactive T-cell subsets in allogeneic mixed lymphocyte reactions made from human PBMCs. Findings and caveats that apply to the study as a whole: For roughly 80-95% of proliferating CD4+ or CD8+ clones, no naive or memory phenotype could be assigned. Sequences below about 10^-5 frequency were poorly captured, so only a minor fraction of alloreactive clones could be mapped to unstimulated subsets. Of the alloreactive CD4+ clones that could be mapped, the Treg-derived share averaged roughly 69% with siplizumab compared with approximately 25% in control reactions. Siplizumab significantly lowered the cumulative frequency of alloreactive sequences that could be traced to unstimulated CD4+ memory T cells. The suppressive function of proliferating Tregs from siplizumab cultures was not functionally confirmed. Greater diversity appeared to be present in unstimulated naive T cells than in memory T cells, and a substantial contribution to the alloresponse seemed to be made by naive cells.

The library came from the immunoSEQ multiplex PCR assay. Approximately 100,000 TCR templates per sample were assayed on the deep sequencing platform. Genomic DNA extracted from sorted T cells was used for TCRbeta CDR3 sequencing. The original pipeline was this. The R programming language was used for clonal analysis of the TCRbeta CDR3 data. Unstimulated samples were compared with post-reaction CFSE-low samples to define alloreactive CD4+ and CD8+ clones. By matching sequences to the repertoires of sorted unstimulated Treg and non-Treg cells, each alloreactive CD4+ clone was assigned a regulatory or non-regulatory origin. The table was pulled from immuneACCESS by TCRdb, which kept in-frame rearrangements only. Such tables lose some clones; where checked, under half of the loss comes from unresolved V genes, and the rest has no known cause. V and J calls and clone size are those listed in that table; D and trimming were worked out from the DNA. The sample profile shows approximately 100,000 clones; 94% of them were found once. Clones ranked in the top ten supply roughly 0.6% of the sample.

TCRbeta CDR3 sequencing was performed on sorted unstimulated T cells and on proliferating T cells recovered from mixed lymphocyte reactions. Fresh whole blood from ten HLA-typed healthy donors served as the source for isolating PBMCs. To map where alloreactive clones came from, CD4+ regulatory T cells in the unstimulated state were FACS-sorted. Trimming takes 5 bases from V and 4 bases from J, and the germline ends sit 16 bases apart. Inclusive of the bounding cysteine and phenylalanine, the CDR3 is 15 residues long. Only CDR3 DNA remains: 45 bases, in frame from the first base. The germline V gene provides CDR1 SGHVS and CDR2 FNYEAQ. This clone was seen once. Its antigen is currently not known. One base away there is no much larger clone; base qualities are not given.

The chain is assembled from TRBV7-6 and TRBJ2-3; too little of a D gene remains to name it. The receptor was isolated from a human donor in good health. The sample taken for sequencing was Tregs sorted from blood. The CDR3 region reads CASSPSPLGADTQYF. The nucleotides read TGTGCCAGCAGCCCCTCCCCGCTTGGAGCAGATACGCAGTATTTT.